The next 17 T cell receptor beta chains were all read from a single sample in a study of blood T cell repertoires in COVID-19. Profiled with immunoSEQ multiplex PCR; TCRdb holds only in-frame clones, not every one. The sample holds about 300,000 clones, 80% to 90% seen once. The source material was PBMCs or T cells enriched from blood (not recorded which). These receptors originate from a man aged 25 to 40 who had recovered from COVID-19.

The J gene is TRBJ2-7, the V gene TRBV3-1 (or the pseudogene TRBV3-2); 7 nucleotides agree with TRBD2. Per germline, CDR1 LGHDT and CDR2 YNNKEL (reference sequence). The CDR3 has 16 amino acids. V lost 0 bases and J lost 4; bases outside the gene matches: 9. CDR3 region: CASSQDWSGIEYEQYF. DNA for the CDR3: TGTGCCAGCAGCCAAGATTGGAGCGGGATTGAGTACGAGCAGTACTTC.

This clone was seen a single time. The chain has TRBV28 and TRBJ2-5; D possibly corresponds to TRBD1 (5 bases). Germline V gives CDR1 MDHEN, CDR2 SYDVKM. This CDR3 spans 14 amino acids. Trimming left V 5 bases short and J 5 bases short, with 15 bases between. The CDR3 DNA sequence: TGTGCCAGCAGTACAACCAGGGAAGTTGAGACCCAGTACTTC. Translation: CASSTTREVETQYF.

The genes are TRBV14 and TRBJ2-1; 8 nucleotides agree with TRBD1. Looked up from germline, CDR1 is SGHDN and CDR2 is FVKESK. The CDR3 has 15 amino acids. V was pared by 1 base and J by 8 bases, with 7 bases of the junction left unmatched. The CDR3 DNA follows: TGTGCCAGCAGCCAAGGGACAGGGCTCTGGGATGAGCAGTTCTTC. Translating gives CASSQGTGLWDEQFF.

This rearrangement joins TRBV5-1 to TRBJ1-2, with 8 bases identical to TRBD1. The trim removed 5 bases at V and 4 bases at J, leaving 13 bases unmatched. The CDR3 spans 16 residues. Germline CDR1 and CDR2: SGHRS and YFSETQ. The CDR3 bases are TGCGCCAGCAGTTCATCCCCAGGGGGCAGGGGCTATGGCTACACCTTC. Translated: CASSSSPGGRGYGYTF.

The chain uses TRBV30 and TRBJ2-5; 7 nucleotides line up with TRBD1. J was trimmed by 4 bases and V by 4 bases; bases with no gene match: 6. CDR1 is GTSNPN, CDR2 SVGIG, per germline (reference sequence). The CDR3 loop spans 13 amino acids. The CDR3 nucleotides read TGTGCCTGGAAGGGGGCCCCGGGAGAGACCCAGTACTTC. This sequence encodes CAWKGAPGETQYF.

This clone is a singleton in its sample. The V and J genes are TRBV19 and TRBJ2-3, with a tentative D call TRBD1 (5 bases). V lost 4 bases, J lost 4 bases, and 9 bases lay in between. CDR3 size: 13 residues. Germline CDR1 and CDR2: LNHDA and SQIVND (reference sequence). DNA of the CDR3: TGTGCCAGTAGTACAAGGGGCCCAGATACGCAGTATTTT. Its translation is CASSTRGPDTQYF. Full variable domain (outside the CDR3, taken from reference TRBV19 and TRBJ2-3): DGGITQSPKYLFRKEGQNVTLSCEQNLNHDAMYWYRQDPGQGLRLIYYSQIVNDFQKGDIAEGYSVSREKKESFPLTVTSAQKNPTAFYLCASSTRGPDTQYFGPGTRLTVL.

The gene calls are TRBV2 and TRBJ2-1; D unresolved. This CDR3 spans 12 amino acids. CDR1 is SNHLY and CDR2 is FYNNEI in the germline V gene. Trimming took off 3 bases at V and 12 bases at J, with 12 bases between the two ends. This CDR3 is CASSEGLKGQFF. CDR3 DNA: TGTGCCAGCAGTGAGGGCCTAAAAGGGCAGTTCTTC. The whole variable domain, filled in from reference TRBV2 and TRBJ2-1, reads EPEVTQTPSHQVTQMGQEVILRCVPISNHLYFYWYRQILGQKVEFLVSFYNNEISEKSEIFDDQFSVERPDGSNFTLKIRSTKLEDSAMYFCASSEGLKGQFFGPGTRLTVL.

This chain connects TRBV19 to TRBJ2-3; 9 bases map to TRBD1. Germline CDR1 reads LNHDA; CDR2 reads SQIVND (reference sequence). CDR3 length: 17 residues. J gave up 2 bases and V 7 bases, and 13 bases lay outside the gene matches. The CDR3 DNA reads TGTGCCAGTAACTTTGGGGGACAGGGCCCCCCCACAGATACGCAGTATTTT. Translation: CASNFGGQGPPTDTQYF. The variable domain in full, completed from reference TRBV19 and TRBJ2-3, reads DGGITQSPKYLFRKEGQNVTLSCEQNLNHDAMYWYRQDPGQGLRLIYYSQIVNDFQKGDIAEGYSVSREKKESFPLTVTSAQKNPTAFYLCASNFGGQGPPTDTQYFGPGTRLTVL.

This chain connects TRBV6-5 to TRBJ1-1; 9 nucleotides line up with TRBD1. Looked up from germline, CDR1 is MNHEY and CDR2 is SVGAGI. The CDR3 extends over 16 amino acids. V was pared by 0 bases and J by 5 bases, with 7 bases of the junction left unmatched. Here the CDR3 DNA reads TGTGCCAGCAGTTACTCGATTGGGACAGGGAGGACTGAAGCTTTCTTT. Its protein is CASSYSIGTGRTEAFF.

The chain has TRBV7-2 and TRBJ1-1; D is possibly TRBD1 (6 bases). Between the trimmed V and J ends, which lost 5 bases and 0 bases, there was a span of 13 bases. This CDR3 region has 15 residues. The germline V gene encodes CDR1 SGHTA and CDR2 FQGNSA. CDR3 amino acids: CASSPRTAMNTEAFF. The CDR3, as DNA: TGTGCCAGCAGCCCCCGGACAGCCATGAACACTGAAGCTTTCTTT.

The CDR3: CASSLFPSTGVYGYTF. CDR3 in DNA: TGTGCCAGCAGTTTATTTCCTTCGACAGGGGTATATGGCTACACCTTC. V and J are TRBV28 and TRBJ1-2; 8 bases match TRBD1. This CDR3 has 16 residues. V lost 1 base to trimming and J lost 5 bases; unmatched junction nucleotides: 9. CDR1 MDHEN and CDR2 SYDVKM come from the germline V gene.

V and J are TRBV10-2 and TRBJ2-1; no clear D. V was shortened by 2 bases and J by 6 bases, with 8 bases between the two germline ends. The CDR3 is made up of 13 amino acids. Germline V lookup: CDR1 WSHSY, CDR2 SAAADI. The CDR3 spells CASSEGQFNEQFF. The CDR3 DNA reads as TGCGCCAGCAGTGAGGGGCAGTTCAATGAGCAGTTCTTC.

The rearrangement uses TRBV27 and TRBJ1-3, with D hard to call. Germline V lookup: CDR1 MNHEY, CDR2 SMNVEV (reference sequence). The V end lost 0 bases, the J end lost 0 bases, and 3 bases lay between the germline ends. The CDR3 consists of 14 residues. The CDR3 region has the DNA TGTGCCAGCAGTTTATCCGGCTCTGGAAACACCATATATTTT. Residues: CASSLSGSGNTIYF.

This clone has more than one count but fewer than ten. The chain links TRBV28 to TRBJ1-5; no clear D. The V end lost 4 bases, the J end lost 0 bases, and 10 bases lay between the germline ends. The germline CDR1 and CDR2 sequences are MDHEN and SYDVKM. This CDR3 spans 15 amino acids. In DNA, the CDR3 is TGTGCCAGCAGTTCACCGACTTATAGCAATCAGCCCCAGCATTTT. Translated: CASSSPTYSNQPQHF.

The chain has TRBV19 and TRBJ2-1; weak D call: TRBD1 (5 bases). V was pared by 3 bases and J by 7 bases, with 10 bases between. This CDR3 has 13 residues. Germline V lookup: CDR1 LNHDA, CDR2 SQIVND (reference sequence). Written as DNA, the CDR3 is TGTGCCAGTAGTATCGACCACAGGAATGAGCAGTTCTTC. It specifies CASSIDHRNEQFF.

The chain is built from TRBV24-1 and TRBJ2-7, with D possibly matching TRBD2 (6 bases). Germline loops: CDR1 KGHDR, CDR2 SFDVKD. The CDR3 loop spans 15 amino acids. The V end was cut by 6 bases, the J end by 5 bases, with 19 bases between. CDR3 nucleotide sequence: TGTGCCACCAGTAAAAGTAGCGGTGGGCTCCACGAGCAGTACTTC. Amino acid sequence: CATSKSSGGLHEQYF.

The CDR3 spells CASSETGVADTQYF. The CDR3 DNA reads TGCGCCAGCAGTGAGACGGGGGTGGCAGATACGCAGTATTTT. The J gene is TRBJ2-3, the V gene TRBV10-1; D is perhaps TRBD2 (6 bases). CDR3 length: 14 residues. CDR1 is WNHNN and CDR2 is SYGVQD in the germline V gene (reference sequence). V was cut by 2 bases and J by 4 bases, with 10 bases left in between.